These T cell receptor beta chains were read from a single sample in a study of identical twins. TCRdb redid the calling of the 5' RACE reads with MiXCR, one entry per CDR3 protein. The profile shows about 660,000 distinct CDR3 sequences, 8.5% to 9.5% of them singletons. This sample also belongs to another study, concerning yellow fever vaccine responses in identical twins.

Sequencing was performed on PBMCs. The receptors were gathered from a woman under 30 in good health. Both conserved end residues are part of each CDR3. Expanded clones are given a class, and other clones once, few, many or no size at all.

j_call v_call clone_size cdr3_aa
TRBJ2-3 TRBV2 . CAFSFVMGGSLVDTQYF
TRBJ2-5 TRBV4-3 few CASSLGQGAQETQYF
TRBJ1-1 TRBV2 few CASITTYMNTEAFF
TRBJ2-1 TRBV27 many CASSPILADLYNEQFF
TRBJ2-5 TRBV7-8 . CASSLGRREGLKETQYF
TRBJ1-2 TRBV6-5 few CASSYFQGANGYTF
TRBJ2-1 TRBV7-8 few CASSRRSGTNDNEQFF
TRBJ2-5 TRBV11-3 once CASSEHPGQNAETQYF
TRBJ2-1 TRBV5-1 many CASSLGLGEFF
TRBJ2-7 TRBV7-9 few CASSYTGVHEQYF
TRBJ2-3 TRBV7-9 . CASSQILWGTSTDTQYF
TRBJ2-3 TRBV30 . CAWSPGASRDTQYF
TRBJ2-3 TRBV5-6 few CASSSQGFETDTQYF